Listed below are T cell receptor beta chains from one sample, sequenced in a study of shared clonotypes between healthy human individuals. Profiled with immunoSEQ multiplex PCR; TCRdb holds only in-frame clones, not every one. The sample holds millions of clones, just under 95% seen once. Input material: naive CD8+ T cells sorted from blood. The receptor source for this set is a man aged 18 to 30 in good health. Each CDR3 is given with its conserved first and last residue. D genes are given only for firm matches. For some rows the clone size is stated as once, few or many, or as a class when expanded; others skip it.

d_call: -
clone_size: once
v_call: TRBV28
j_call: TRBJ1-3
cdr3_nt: TGTGCCAGCAGTTTGGAACTCCCTGGAAACACCATATATTTT
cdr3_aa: CASSLELPGNTIYF

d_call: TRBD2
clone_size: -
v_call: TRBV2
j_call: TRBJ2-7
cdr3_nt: TGTGCCAGCAGTGAAGCGCGGGGGAGCTCCTACGAGCAGTACTTC
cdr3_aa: CASSEARGSSYEQYF

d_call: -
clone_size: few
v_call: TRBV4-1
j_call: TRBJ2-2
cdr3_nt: TGCGCCAGCAGCCAACCTACCGGGGAGCTGTTTTTT
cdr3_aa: CASSQPTGELFF

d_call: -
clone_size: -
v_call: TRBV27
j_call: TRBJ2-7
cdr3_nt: TGTGCCTCCCTAGGGGGTGGCTACGAGCAGTACTTC
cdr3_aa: CASLGGGYEQYF

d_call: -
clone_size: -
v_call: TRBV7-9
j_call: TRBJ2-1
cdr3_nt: TGTGCCAGCAGCCGGAGCCCAGAGCAGTTCTTC
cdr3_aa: CASSRSPEQFF

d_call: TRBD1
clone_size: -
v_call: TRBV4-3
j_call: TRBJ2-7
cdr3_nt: TGCGCCAGCAGCCAAGGGTCCCAGGGGGACTACGAGCAGTACTTC
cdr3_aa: CASSQGSQGDYEQYF

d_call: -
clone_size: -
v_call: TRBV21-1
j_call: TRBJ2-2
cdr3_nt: TGTGCCAGCAGCCACGACAGGGGACGAACCGGGGAGCTGTTTTTT
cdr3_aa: CASSHDRGRTGELFF

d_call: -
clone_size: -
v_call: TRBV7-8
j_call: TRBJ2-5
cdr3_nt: TGTGCCAGCAGCTCCCAGACAGCGAATCAAGAGACCCAGTACTTC
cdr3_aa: CASSSQTANQETQYF

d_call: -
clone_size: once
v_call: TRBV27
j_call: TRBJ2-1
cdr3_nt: TGTGCCAGCAGATCCGGGGGTAGCTCCTACAATGAGCAGTTCTTC
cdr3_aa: CASRSGGSSYNEQFF

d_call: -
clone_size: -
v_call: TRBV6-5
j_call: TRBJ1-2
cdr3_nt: TGTGCCAGCAGTTACGGGGAGAACTATGGCTACACCTTC
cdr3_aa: CASSYGENYGYTF

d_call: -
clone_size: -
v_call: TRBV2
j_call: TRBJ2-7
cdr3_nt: TGTGCCAGCAGTGACCCCCCCGAGCAGCCGAGATCCTACGAGCAGTACTTC
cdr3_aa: CASSDPPEQPRSYEQYF

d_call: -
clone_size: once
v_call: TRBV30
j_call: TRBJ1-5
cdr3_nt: TGTGCCTGGAGTGGTGGGCAGGTCAATCAGCCCCAGCATTTT
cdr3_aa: CAWSGGQVNQPQHF

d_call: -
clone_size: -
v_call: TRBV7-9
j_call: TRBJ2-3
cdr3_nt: TGTGCCAGCAGCTTCTTAGGGTCTAGCACAGATACGCAGTATTTT
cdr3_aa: CASSFLGSSTDTQYF

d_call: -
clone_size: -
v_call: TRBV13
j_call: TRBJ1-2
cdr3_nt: TGTGCCAGCAGCCCTCCCTCGGGAGACTATGGCTACACCTTC
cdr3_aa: CASSPPSGDYGYTF

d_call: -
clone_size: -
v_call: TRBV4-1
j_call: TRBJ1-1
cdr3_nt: TGCGCCAGCAGCCAATGGGCGAACACTGAAGCTTTCTTT
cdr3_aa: CASSQWANTEAFF

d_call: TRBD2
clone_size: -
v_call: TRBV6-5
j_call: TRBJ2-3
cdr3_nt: TGTGCCAGCAGTCTAGCGGGCATCACAGATACGCAGTATTTT
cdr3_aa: CASSLAGITDTQYF

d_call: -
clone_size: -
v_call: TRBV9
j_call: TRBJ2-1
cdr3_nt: TGTGCCAGCAGTAGATCAGGGGGGTCCTACAATGAGCAGTTCTTC
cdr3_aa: CASSRSGGSYNEQFF

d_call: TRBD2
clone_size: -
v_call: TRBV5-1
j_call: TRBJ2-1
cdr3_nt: TGCGCCAGCAGCTTGGATATAGGACTAGCTATCAATGAGCAGTTCTTC
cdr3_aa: CASSLDIGLAINEQFF

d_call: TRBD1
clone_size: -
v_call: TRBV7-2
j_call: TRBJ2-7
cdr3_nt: TGTGCCAGCAGCTTAGAGTTGGACAGGAGCTCCTACGAGCAGTACTTC
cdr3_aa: CASSLELDRSSYEQYF

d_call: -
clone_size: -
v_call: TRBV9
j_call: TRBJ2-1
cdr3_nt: TGTGCCAGCAACTCAGGCACAGTCTCCAATGAGCAGTTCTTC
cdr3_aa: CASNSGTVSNEQFF

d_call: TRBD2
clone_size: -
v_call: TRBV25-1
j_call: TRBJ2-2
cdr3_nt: TGTGCCAGCGGGGACTATCGGGCCACAGACCCGAACACCGGGGAGCTGTTTTTT
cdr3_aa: CASGDYRATDPNTGELFF

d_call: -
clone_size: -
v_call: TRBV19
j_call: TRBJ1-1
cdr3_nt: TGTGCCAGTAGTATACTGTTGAACACTGAAGCTTTCTTT
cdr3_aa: CASSILLNTEAFF

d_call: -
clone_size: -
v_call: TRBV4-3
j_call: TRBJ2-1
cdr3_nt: TGCGCCAGCAGCCAAGCCTGGGACTTGCATGAGCAGTTCTTC
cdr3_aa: CASSQAWDLHEQFF

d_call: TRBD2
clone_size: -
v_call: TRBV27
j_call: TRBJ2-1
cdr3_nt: TGTGCCAGCAGTCAAAGGACTAGCGGGAGCGATGAGCAGTTCTTC
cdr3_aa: CASSQRTSGSDEQFF

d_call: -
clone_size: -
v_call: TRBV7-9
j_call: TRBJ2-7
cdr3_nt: TGTGCCAGCAGCCATCGGGTTGCAGGGGTCTACGAGCAGTACTTC
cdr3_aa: CASSHRVAGVYEQYF

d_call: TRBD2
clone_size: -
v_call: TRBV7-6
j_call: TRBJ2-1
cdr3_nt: TGTGCCAGCAGCTTAGGCCCTAGCGGGAGGCCCCACAATGAGCAGTTCTTC
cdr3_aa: CASSLGPSGRPHNEQFF

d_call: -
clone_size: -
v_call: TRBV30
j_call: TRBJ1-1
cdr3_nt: TGTGCCTGGAATGGAATGAACACTGAAGCTTTCTTT
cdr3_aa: CAWNGMNTEAFF

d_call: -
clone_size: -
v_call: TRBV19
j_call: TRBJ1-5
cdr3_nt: TGTGCCAGTAGTATGTACAATCAGCCCCAGCATTTT
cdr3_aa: CASSMYNQPQHF

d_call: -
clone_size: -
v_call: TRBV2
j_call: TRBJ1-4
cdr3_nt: TGTGCCAGCAGTGAGGGGTACAAGGATGAAAAACTGTTTTTT
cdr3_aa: CASSEGYKDEKLFF

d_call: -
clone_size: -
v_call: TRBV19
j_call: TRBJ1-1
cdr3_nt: TGTGCCAGTAGTACCTTCATGAACACTGAAGCTTTCTTT
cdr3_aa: CASSTFMNTEAFF

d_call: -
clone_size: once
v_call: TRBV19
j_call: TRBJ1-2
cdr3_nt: TGTGCCAGTAGTGATACGGGGGGTGTACTCTATGGCTACACCTTC
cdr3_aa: CASSDTGGVLYGYTF

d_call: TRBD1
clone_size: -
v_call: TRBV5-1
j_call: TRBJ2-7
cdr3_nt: TGCGCCAGCAGGAACGGCGCCGGGACAGGTTGGTCTTCGACCTACGAGCAGTACTTC
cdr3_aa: CASRNGAGTGWSSTYEQYF

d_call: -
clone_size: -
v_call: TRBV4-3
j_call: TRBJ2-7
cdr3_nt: TGCGCCAGCAGCCAAGATGGTGTGAGCTCCTACGAGCAGTACTTC
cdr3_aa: CASSQDGVSSYEQYF

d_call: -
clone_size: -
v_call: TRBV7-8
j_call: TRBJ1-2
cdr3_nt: TGTGCCAGCAGCTTAGCGCTGGGGGATTATGGCTACACCTTC
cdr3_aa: CASSLALGDYGYTF

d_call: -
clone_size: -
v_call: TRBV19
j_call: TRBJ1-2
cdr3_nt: TGTGCCAGTAGTATAACGTCCCGTTGGGATGGCTACACCTTC
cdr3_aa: CASSITSRWDGYTF

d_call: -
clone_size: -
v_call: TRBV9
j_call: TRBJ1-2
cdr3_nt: TGTGCCAGCAGCGTAGATGAGGGAAACTATGGCTACACCTTC
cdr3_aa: CASSVDEGNYGYTF

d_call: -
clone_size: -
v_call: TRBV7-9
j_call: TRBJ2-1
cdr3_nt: TGTGCCAGCAGAGTAAATGCAGGGCGCAATGAGCAGTTCTTC
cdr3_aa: CASRVNAGRNEQFF

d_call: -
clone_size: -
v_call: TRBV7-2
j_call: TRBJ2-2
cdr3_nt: TGTGCCAGCAGCTCTCCCCAACTAACGCGCGGGGAGCTGTTTTTT
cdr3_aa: CASSSPQLTRGELFF

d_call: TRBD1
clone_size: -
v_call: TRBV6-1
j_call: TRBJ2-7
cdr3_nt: TGTGCCAGCACGGCCCTTACAGGGGGAGCCTACGAGCAGTACTTC
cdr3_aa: CASTALTGGAYEQYF

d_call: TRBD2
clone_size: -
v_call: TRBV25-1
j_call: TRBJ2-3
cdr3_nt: TGTGCCAGCAGCCCTCAGCAATCAGCGGGGGGGCGTACAGATACGCAGTATTTT
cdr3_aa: CASSPQQSAGGRTDTQYF

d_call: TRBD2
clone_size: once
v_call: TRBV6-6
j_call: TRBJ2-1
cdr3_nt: TGTGCCAGCAGTTACGGACTAGCGGGGTACAATGAGCAGTTCTTC
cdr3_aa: CASSYGLAGYNEQFF

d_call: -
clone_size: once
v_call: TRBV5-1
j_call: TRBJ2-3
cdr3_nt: TGCGCCAGCAGAGCAGTCACGGGCACAGATACGCAGTATTTT
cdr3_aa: CASRAVTGTDTQYF

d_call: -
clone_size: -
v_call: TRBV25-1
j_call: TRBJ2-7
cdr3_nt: TGTGCCAGCAGTGGAGGACTTACAGGCTCCTACGAGCAGTACTTC
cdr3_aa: CASSGGLTGSYEQYF

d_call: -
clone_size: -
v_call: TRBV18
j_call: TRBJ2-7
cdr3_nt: TGTGCCAGCTCACTCCGGGACAACTCCTACGAGCAGTACTTC
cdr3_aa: CASSLRDNSYEQYF

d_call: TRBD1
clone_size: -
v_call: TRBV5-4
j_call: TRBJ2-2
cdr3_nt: TGTGCCAGCAGGCAACAGGGGGCGCCCGGGGAGCTGTTTTTT
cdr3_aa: CASRQQGAPGELFF

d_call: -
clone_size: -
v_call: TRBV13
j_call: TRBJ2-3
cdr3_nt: TGTGCCAGCAGCTTAGAGCTGGCAACTAGCACAGATACGCAGTATTTT
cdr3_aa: CASSLELATSTDTQYF

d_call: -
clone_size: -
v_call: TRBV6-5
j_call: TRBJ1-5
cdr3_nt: TGTGCCAGCAGTATTACGGATCAGCCCCAGCATTTT
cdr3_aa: CASSITDQPQHF